The rows below give T cell receptor beta chains drawn from one sample of a study of Graves' ophthalmopathy and Graves' hyperthyroidism. In TCRdb, the multiplex PCR reads were re-called with MiXCR into one record per CDR3 protein. The sample contains 450,000 to 600,000 distinct CDR3 sequences, approximately 37% of which appear only once. Sequenced material: peripheral blood or thyroid tissue (not recorded which). The source of these receptors is an adult man with Graves' hyperthyroidism. The CDR3 runs from the conserved cysteine through the conserved F or W. The order of the fields is D gene, J gene, V gene, clone size, CDR3 protein, CDR3 DNA. The D gene is left open where the match is weak. Some rows mark clone size as missing; the rest say once, few, many or name a class of expanded clone.

.	TRBJ1-5	TRBV4-1	many	CASSQDLRVGQPQHF	TGCGCCAGCAGCCAAGATCTCAGGGTGGGTCAGCCCCAGCATTTT
TRBD1	TRBJ1-5	TRBV10-1	.	CASGGGDRGGQPQHF	TGCGCCAGCGGTGGAGGGGACAGGGGAGGACAGCCCCAGCATTTT
.	TRBJ1-5	TRBV2	.	CAQTGTSSNQPQHF	TGTGCCCAGACAGGCACCTCGAGCAATCAGCCCCAGCATTTT
.	TRBJ2-5	TRBV15	.	CATSSLGDHQETQYF	TGTGCCACCAGCAGCTTGGGGGACCACCAAGAGACCCAGTACTTC
TRBD1	TRBJ1-6	TRBV12-5	many	CASGSTGNNSPLHF	TGTGCTAGTGGTTCGACAGGGAATAATTCACCCCTCCACTTT
TRBD1	TRBJ2-7	TRBV14	many	CASSQDYWTGTYEQYF	TGTGCCAGCAGCCAAGACTACTGGACAGGGACCTACGAGCAGTACTTC
.	TRBJ2-3	TRBV24-1	many	CATSALDTQYF	TGTGCCACCAGTGCTTTGGATACGCAGTATTTT
TRBD1	TRBJ2-7	TRBV4-1	.	CASSQGGTGANYEQYF	TGCGCCAGCAGCCAAGGCGGGACAGGGGCAAACTACGAGCAGTACTTC
TRBD2	TRBJ2-7	TRBV2	few	CATTGTSGHEQYF	TGTGCCACTACCGGGACTAGCGGACACGAGCAGTACTTC
.	TRBJ2-7	TRBV19	many	CASSMNWVYSYEQYF	TGTGCCAGTAGTATGAATTGGGTCTACTCCTACGAGCAGTACTTC
.	TRBJ1-5	TRBV5-8	many	CASSLGPEGTSNQPQHF	TGTGCCAGCAGCTTGGGCCCCGAGGGGACGAGCAATCAGCCCCAGCATTTT
.	TRBJ1-2	TRBV11-2	few	CASSQASGDGYTF	TGTGCCAGCAGCCAAGCTTCAGGTGATGGCTACACCTTC
.	TRBJ2-2	TRBV12-3/TRBV12-4	few	CASSLMTPGPNTGELFF	TGTGCCAGCAGTTTAATGACCCCGGGACCTAACACCGGGGAGCTGTTTTTT
TRBD2	TRBJ2-6	TRBV2	.	CASSRGTSGGAWANVLTF	TGTGCCAGCAGTCGGGGGACTAGCGGGGGGGCCTGGGCCAACGTCCTGACTTTC
TRBD2	TRBJ2-5	TRBV29-1	many	CSVMRSGGAVETQYF	TGCAGCGTTATGAGGAGCGGGGGGGCGGTGGAGACCCAGTACTTC
.	TRBJ1-2	TRBV19	few	CASSPSQGRNYGYTF	TGTGCCAGTAGCCCCAGTCAGGGAAGGAACTATGGCTACACCTTC
.	TRBJ1-2	TRBV24-1	.	CATSAPGDGVGGYTF	TGTGCCACCAGTGCCCCCGGAGACGGCGTGGGAGGCTACACCTTC
.	TRBJ2-5	TRBV2	.	CASSESRAYQETQYF	TGTGCCAGCAGTGAAAGCAGGGCCTATCAAGAGACCCAGTACTTC
.	TRBJ1-5	TRBV12-3/TRBV12-4	.	CASSLFPGNQPQHF	TGTGCCAGCAGTTTATTCCCGGGAAATCAGCCCCAGCATTTT
.	TRBJ1-5	TRBV19	.	CASSKGRVGDQPQHF	TGTGCCAGTAGTAAAGGACGGGTTGGCGATCAGCCCCAGCATTTT
.	TRBJ1-2	TRBV20-1	.	CSAVTDRSYYGYTF	TGCAGCGCTGTCACCGACAGGTCGTACTATGGCTACACCTTC
.	TRBJ1-5	TRBV20-1	.	CSARGGPQHF	TGCAGTGCAAGGGGCGGACCCCAGCATTTT
TRBD2	TRBJ2-5	TRBV25-1	few	CASSLLAGDGETQYF	TGTGCCAGCAGCTTACTAGCGGGAGACGGGGAGACCCAGTACTTC
TRBD2	TRBJ2-4	TRBV5-1	.	CASSLDAGGKNIQYF	TGCGCCAGCAGCTTGGACGCGGGGGGCAAAAACATTCAGTACTTC
TRBD1	TRBJ2-7	TRBV29-1	.	CSVGQADEQYF	TGCAGCGTAGGACAGGCGGACGAGCAGTACTTC
.	TRBJ2-7	TRBV28	many	CASTRDGSYEQYF	TGTGCCAGCACCAGGGACGGTTCCTACGAGCAGTACTTC
.	TRBJ2-7	TRBV29-1	few	CSVVWRGPSSYEQYF	TGCAGCGTTGTCTGGAGGGGGCCAAGCTCCTACGAGCAGTACTTC
TRBD1	TRBJ2-3	TRBV20-1	few	CSARDGDRGHTDTQYF	TGCAGTGCTAGAGATGGGGACAGGGGACACACAGATACGCAGTATTTT
TRBD2	TRBJ2-7	TRBV20-1	.	CSARDLLRTSAHSYEQYF	TGCAGTGCTAGAGATCTCCTCAGGACTAGCGCCCACTCCTACGAGCAGTACTTC
.	TRBJ2-7	TRBV20-1	.	CSARQGEQYF	TGCAGTGCTAGGCAGGGAGAGCAGTACTTC
.	TRBJ1-1	TRBV7-2	.	CASSSISFGIMNTEAFF	TGTGCCAGCAGCAGTATATCTTTTGGGATCATGAACACTGAAGCTTTCTTT
.	TRBJ2-7	TRBV20-1	many	CSARDGTLYEQYF	TGCAGTGCTAGAGATGGCACTCTCTACGAGCAGTACTTC
.	TRBJ2-7	TRBV5-6	many	CASSRVGKGSYEQYF	TGTGCCAGCAGCCGGGTGGGGAAGGGGTCCTACGAGCAGTACTTC
.	TRBJ1-2	TRBV5-6	.	CASSLAGGPTYTF	TGTGCCAGCAGCTTGGCGGGGGGGCCAACCTACACCTTC
.	TRBJ2-6	TRBV6-5	many	CASSSVGSGANVLTF	TGTGCCAGCAGTTCGGTTGGCTCTGGGGCCAACGTCCTGACTTTC
TRBD1	TRBJ1-2	TRBV7-3	many	CASSLTGENYGYTF	TGTGCCAGCAGCTTGACAGGGGAGAACTATGGCTACACCTTC
.	TRBJ1-2	TRBV6-1	many	CASSEAETGTGYTF	TGTGCCAGCAGTGAAGCCGAAACAGGGACTGGCTACACCTTC
TRBD2	TRBJ2-7	TRBV29-1	few	CSVDPAGDGYEQYF	TGCAGCGTTGACCCAGCGGGAGATGGGTACGAGCAGTACTTC
.	TRBJ1-2	TRBV29-1	once	CSVKTGPNYGYTF	TGCAGCGTGAAAACAGGACCTAACTATGGCTACACCTTC
.	TRBJ1-2	TRBV5-1	.	CASSLPAKSYGYTF	TGCGCCAGCAGCTTGCCAGCGAAGTCCTATGGCTACACCTTC
.	TRBJ1-1	TRBV10-3	few	CASNGYRVGDFEAFF	TGTGCCAGCAACGGATACAGGGTAGGGGATTTTGAAGCTTTCTTT
TRBD1	TRBJ1-2	TRBV29-1	many	CSVEERTGNYGYTF	TGCAGCGTTGAGGAGAGGACAGGGAACTATGGCTACACCTTC
.	TRBJ2-7	TRBV7-9	few	CASSLAGTAVYEQYF	TGTGCCAGCAGCTTAGCGGGGACGGCGGTCTACGAGCAGTACTTC
TRBD1	TRBJ2-7	TRBV5-1	many	CASSLRTGSHEQYF	TGCGCCAGCAGCTTAAGGACAGGGTCCCACGAGCAGTACTTC
.	TRBJ1-2	TRBV14	few	CASSLGEPVPYGYTF	TGTGCCAGCAGCCTGGGGGAACCGGTCCCATATGGCTACACCTTC
.	TRBJ1-4	TRBV9	.	CASSVAGMGEKLFF	TGTGCCAGCAGCGTAGCTGGGATGGGAGAAAAACTGTTTTTT
.	TRBJ1-4	TRBV6-5	many	CASCPGWATNEKLFF	TGTGCCAGCTGCCCGGGGTGGGCAACTAATGAAAAACTGTTTTTT
.	TRBJ2-5	TRBV7-9	few	CASSQGGGGETQYF	TGTGCCAGCAGCCAAGGGGGCGGGGGCGAGACCCAGTACTTC
.	TRBJ1-1	TRBV29-1	.	CSPGLGGTEAFF	TGCAGCCCAGGGTTAGGCGGCACTGAAGCTTTCTTT
.	TRBJ2-2	TRBV7-2	many	CVTSEGDTGELFF	TGTGTCACATCGGAGGGGGACACCGGGGAGCTGTTTTTT
.	TRBJ2-5	TRBV29-1	many	CSFGEGDQETQYF	TGCAGCTTCGGCGAGGGCGATCAAGAGACCCAGTACTTC
.	TRBJ1-3	TRBV29-1	many	CSVGSGNTIYF	TGCAGCGTTGGGTCCGGAAACACCATATATTTT
TRBD1	TRBJ2-7	TRBV7-9	.	CASWDRVSYEQYF	TGTGCCAGCTGGGACAGGGTTTCCTACGAGCAGTACTTC
.	TRBJ2-7	TRBV7-2	many	CASSLAKLTSYEQYF	TGTGCCAGCAGCTTAGCGAAATTAACTAGCTACGAGCAGTACTTC
.	TRBJ1-2	TRBV6-2/TRBV6-3	many	CASSYLTAGYGYTF	TGTGCCAGCAGTTACTTGACAGCCGGGTATGGCTACACCTTC
.	TRBJ2-5	TRBV12-3/TRBV12-4	many	CASSLRHSEETQYF	TGTGCCAGCAGTCTACGACACTCCGAAGAGACCCAGTACTTC
.	TRBJ1-2	TRBV6-1	many	CASSTDSYGYTF	TGTGCCAGCAGTACAGATAGCTATGGCTACACCTTC
.	TRBJ1-6	TRBV7-2	.	CASSLGTTLHF	TGTGCCAGCAGTTTAGGGACAACCCTCCACTTT
.	TRBJ1-1	TRBV19	many	CASIPRPDRGTEAFF	TGTGCCAGTATCCCAAGGCCGGATAGAGGTACTGAAGCTTTCTTT
.	TRBJ2-3	TRBV29-1	few	CSVDFFREAAADTQYF	TGCAGCGTTGACTTTTTCAGGGAAGCGGCCGCAGATACGCAGTATTTT